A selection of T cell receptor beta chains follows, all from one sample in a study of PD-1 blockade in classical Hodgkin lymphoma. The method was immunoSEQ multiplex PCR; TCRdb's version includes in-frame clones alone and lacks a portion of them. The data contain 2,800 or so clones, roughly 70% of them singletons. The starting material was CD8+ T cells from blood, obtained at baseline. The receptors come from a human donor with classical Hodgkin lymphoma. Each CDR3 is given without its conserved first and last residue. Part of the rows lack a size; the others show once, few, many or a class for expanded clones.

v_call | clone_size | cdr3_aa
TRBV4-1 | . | ASSPKMSGYSTDTQY
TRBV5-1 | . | ASSYRTGTYEQY
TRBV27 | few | ASSSRGLQPQH
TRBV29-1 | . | SAAGTDN
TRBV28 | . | ASSVDVDLTDTQY
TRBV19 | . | ASSREPGQGAHEQY
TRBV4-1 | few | ASSQDEITGELF
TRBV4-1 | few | ASSRDGYEQY
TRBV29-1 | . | SVARAPDREQF
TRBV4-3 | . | ASSPSPAPRAEQY
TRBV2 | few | ATVTGEYGYT
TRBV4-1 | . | ASSVSGTSGEETQY
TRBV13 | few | ASSLVPSEQY
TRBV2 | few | ASSGSFSGGALYEQY
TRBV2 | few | ASVGRGGSTEAF
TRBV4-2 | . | ASSQEKLQDGYT
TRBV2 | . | ASSQLAGGLFRSYEQY
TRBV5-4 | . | ASSLRQINTGELF
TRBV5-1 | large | ASSLGSSPLH
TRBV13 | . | ASSTLQGAGEKLF
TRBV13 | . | ASSPGPGSGNTIY
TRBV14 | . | ASSPFSSGYNSPLH
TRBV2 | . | ASSESGAVSQF
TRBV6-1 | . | ASTGEGRNQPQH
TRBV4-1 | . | ASSQDGTGGRETQY
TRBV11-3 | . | ASSFGGHNEQF
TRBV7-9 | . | ASSSGTVVANYGYT
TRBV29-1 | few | SVEDLDSYGYT
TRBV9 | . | ASSLGPWILAGGHEQF
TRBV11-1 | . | ASRGVSGSLAEQY
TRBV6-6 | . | ASSPSRGGIYEQY
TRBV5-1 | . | ASSWRQGDEQY
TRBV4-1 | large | ASSFRQGADYEQY
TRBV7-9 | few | ASSWDRIYQPQH
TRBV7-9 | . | ASSLKVGREKLF
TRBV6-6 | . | ASSYSPGGPYEQF
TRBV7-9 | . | ASSKTGTVEQY
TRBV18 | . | ASSLKPGGYT
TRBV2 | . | ASSVRQGQY
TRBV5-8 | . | ASSHPARGPRQPQH
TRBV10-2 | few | ASSSGGRVEQY
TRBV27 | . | ASSVRGREQY
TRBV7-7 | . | ASSPGPSSYNEQF
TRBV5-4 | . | ASRLDTRYEQY
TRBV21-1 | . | ASSKRGGLYNEQF
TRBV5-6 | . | ASSLGPEQY
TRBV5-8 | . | ASSLGGRI
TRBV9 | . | ASSFYQNNEQF